The 15 T cell receptor beta chains below all came from one sample that was sequenced in a study of shared clonotypes between healthy human individuals. Some clones are missing from TCRdb's copy, which holds only in-frame ones; the method was immunoSEQ multiplex PCR. The sample contains about 2.2 million clones, just under 95% of which appear only once. Naive CD8 cells were CD45RO-negative, positively selected for CCR7, excluding terminally differentiated effector memory CD45RA+ cells. Sequences were obtained from naive CD8+ T cells from PBMCs. Every receptor here comes from a man aged 18-30 years in good health. Some clones in this sample may be carry-over from other donors' samples.

The chain employs TRBV2 and TRBJ1-4; 8 bases are a match to TRBD1. The CDR3 has 15 amino acids. CDR1 is SNHLY and CDR2 is FYNNEI in the germline V gene. The junction had 7 bases not matched to a gene; V was cut back by 6 bases and J by 4 bases. The CDR3 loop reads CASRGGQGDNEKLFF. DNA of the CDR3: TGTGCCAGCAGAGGTGGACAGGGCGATAATGAAAAACTGTTTTTT.

This rearrangement joins TRBV30 to TRBJ2-7; the match to TRBD1 covers 7 bases. Germline CDR1 GTSNPN, CDR2 SVGIG (reference sequence). With V trimmed by 1 base and J by 3 bases, 12 bases remained unmatched. CDR3 length: 16 amino acids. DNA of the CDR3: TGTGCCTGGAGTGAACTAGGGGGACAGCTTTTCTACGAGCAGTACTTC. It codes for CAWSELGGQLFYEQYF.

The gene calls are TRBV6-5 and TRBJ2-1, with a weak D call TRBD2 (6 bases). This CDR3 is built from 15 residues. Deletions cut 4 bases from V and 4 bases from J, with 14 bases between. Germline V CDR1 and CDR2: MNHEY, SVGAGI. In nucleotides, the CDR3 is TGTGCCAGCAGTTCCGCGGGGCAAAATTACAATGAGCAGTTCTTC. It encodes CASSSAGQNYNEQFF.

The CDR3 is CASSWGQGPSSEQYF. DNA for the CDR3: TGTGCCAGCAGTTGGGGACAGGGGCCTTCCTCGGAGCAGTACTTC. The J gene is TRBJ2-7, the V gene TRBV28, with 10 positions matching TRBD1. Germline V gene data show CDR1 as MDHEN and CDR2 as SYDVKM. The J segment lost 7 bases and the V segment lost 4 bases, leaving 10 bases of the junction unmatched. The CDR3 covers 15 residues.

The chain combines TRBV27 with TRBJ2-7; 7 bases agree with TRBD2. Germline values: CDR1 MNHEY, CDR2 SMNVEV (reference sequence). The CDR3 spans 16 residues. V shed 5 bases and J 3 bases; nucleotides not matched to a gene: 13. The CDR3 reads CASSPSVGGRHYEQYF. CDR3 DNA: TGTGCCAGCAGTCCGTCCGTGGGCGGGAGACACTACGAGCAGTACTTC.

The chain has TRBV15 and TRBJ1-1; D is perhaps TRBD1 (5 bases). From germline, CDR1 is LNHNV and CDR2 YYDKDF (reference sequence). V was shortened by 0 bases and J by 1 base, with 9 bases between the two germline ends. CDR3 length: 15 amino acids. The CDR3 region is CATSREVGENTEAFF. The CDR3 bases are TGTGCCACCAGCAGAGAGGTAGGGGAGAACACTGAAGCTTTCTTT.

This sequence joins TRBV11-2 and TRBJ2-1; 8 nucleotides line up with TRBD1. This CDR3 comprises 16 residues. The germline V gene encodes CDR1 SGHAT and CDR2 FQNNGV. V gave up 5 bases and J gave up 3 bases; unmatched junction bases: 9. The CDR3 reads CASSATGTGLYNEQFF. CDR3 nucleotides: TGTGCCAGCAGCGCGACCGGGACAGGACTCTACAATGAGCAGTTCTTC.

The chain joins TRBV7-2 to TRBJ2-1; 10 bases are a match to TRBD2. Germline values: CDR1 SGHTA, CDR2 FQGNSA. The CDR3 consists of 15 residues. V lost 2 bases to trimming and J lost 8 bases; unmatched junction nucleotides: 6. The CDR3 region has the DNA TGTGCCAGCAGCTTAAAGAGCGGGAGGGCCCATGAGCAGTTCTTC. Its translation is CASSLKSGRAHEQFF. Together with reference TRBV7-2 and TRBJ2-1, the CDR3 gives the full variable domain: GAGVSQSPSNKVTEKGKDVELRCDPISGHTALYWYRQSLGQGLEFLIYFQGNSAPDKSGLPSDRFSAERTGGSVSTLTIQRTQQEDSAVYLCASSLKSGRAHEQFFGPGTRLTVL.

For this clone: The identical CDR3 is also encoded by other nucleotide sequences in the sample. This chain uses TRBV11-3 with TRBJ2-2; D is uncertain. CDR3 length equals 13 residues. The V end was cut by 5 bases, the J end by 5 bases, with 9 bases between. The germline V gene encodes CDR1 SGHNT and CDR2 YENEEA. The CDR3 DNA follows: TGTGCCAGCAGCCCTCGTGGGACCGGGGAGCTGTTTTTT. Its translation is CASSPRGTGELFF.

Comment on this clone: Additional DNA sequences in this sample encode the identical CDR3. The gene calls are TRBV19 and TRBJ1-2; unclear D gene. Deletions cut 1 base from V and 0 bases from J, with 6 bases between. The V gene's germline CDR1 is LNHDA and CDR2 SQIVND (reference sequence). The CDR3 totals 14 residues. The CDR3 is CASSIASTNYGYTF. As DNA, the CDR3 is TGTGCCAGTAGTATAGCCAGCACTAACTATGGCTACACCTTC. Based on the CDR3 plus reference TRBV19 and TRBJ1-2, the full variable domain is DGGITQSPKYLFRKEGQNVTLSCEQNLNHDAMYWYRQDPGQGLRLIYYSQIVNDFQKGDIAEGYSVSREKKESFPLTVTSAQKNPTAFYLCASSIASTNYGYTFGSGTRLTVV.

CDR3 nucleotide sequence: TGCGCCAGCAGCCAAGATCCACTAGCAGCTAATGAGCAGTTCTTC. This sequence encodes CASSQDPLAANEQFF. The chain has TRBV4-3 and TRBJ2-1; D is possibly TRBD2 (6 bases). This CDR3 has 15 amino acids. Germline V gene sequence: CDR1 LGHNA, CDR2 YSLEER. The V end lost 0 bases, the J end lost 7 bases, and 13 bases lay between the germline ends.

The rearrangement joins TRBV15 to TRBJ2-7; 7 nucleotides agree with TRBD1. The CDR3 totals 14 residues. V was clipped by 1 base and J by 5 bases; unmatched bases: 5. CDR1 is LNHNV, CDR2 YYDKDF, per germline (reference sequence). CDR3 sequence reads: CATSRGQGPHEQYF. The CDR3 DNA is TGTGCCACCAGCAGAGGACAGGGACCCCACGAGCAGTACTTC.

The genes are TRBV6-1 and TRBJ2-7; 9 bases fit TRBD2. Unmatched junction bases numbered 9, after V lost 7 bases and J lost 2 bases. The CDR3 extends over 15 amino acids. Germline CDR1 and CDR2: MNHNS and SASEGT. The chain's CDR3 is CASKQREVYAYEQYF. CDR3 sequence (DNA): TGTGCCAGCAAACAGCGGGAGGTATACGCCTACGAGCAGTACTTC.

V usage is TRBV7-6 and J usage is TRBJ1-2; TRBD1 might be the D (6 bases). V shed 5 bases and J shed 5 bases, with 12 bases lying between them. The germline gives CDR1 SGHVS, CDR2 FNYEAQ. The CDR3 loop spans 13 amino acids. The CDR3 DNA reads TGTGCCAGCAGCCCTTCAGGGGCTTATGGCTACACCTTC. Protein sequence: CASSPSGAYGYTF.

V is TRBV28 and J is TRBJ2-7, with 7 nucleotides matching TRBD1. CDR3 length: 14 amino acids. Germline values: CDR1 MDHEN, CDR2 SYDVKM. Trimming removed 6 bases from V and 2 bases from J; junction bases left unmatched: 7. This chain's CDR3 is CASRRDRAPYEQYF. For the CDR3, the DNA is TGTGCCAGCAGGCGAGACAGGGCCCCCTACGAGCAGTACTTC.